Below, 25 T cell receptor beta chains from the same sample are listed, as sequenced in a study of shared clonotypes between healthy human individuals. Libraries were prepared by immunoSEQ multiplex PCR; TCRdb keeps only in-frame clonotypes and omits some of them. The sample has more than 900,000 clones; approximately 78% are singletons. The material sequenced was memory CD4+ T cells from PBMCs. Subset specified: CD45RA-negative fraction. These TCRs come from a man between 18 and 29 years old in good health. Some clones in this sample may be carry-over from other donors' samples.

J is TRBJ2-7 and V is TRBV2; a possible D gene is TRBD1 (5 bases). CDR3 length equals 12 residues. The V end was cut by 8 bases, the J end by 4 bases, with 12 bases between. Germline-derived CDR1 and CDR2 are SNHLY and FYNNEI. The CDR3 loop is CASGRTKYEQYF. The CDR3 DNA reads TGTGCCAGCGGTCGGACAAAGTACGAGCAGTACTTC.

A word on this clone: Other DNA sequences within the sample encode an identical CDR3. The chain carries TRBV5-4 and TRBJ2-3, with 8 bases identical to TRBD2. Germline V gene data show CDR1 as SGHNT and CDR2 as YYREEE (reference sequence). V trimming: 3 bases; J trimming: 5 bases; junction bases outside the gene matches: 5. The CDR3 sequence is 14 residues long. In nucleotides, the CDR3 is TGTGCCAGCAGCTCTAGAACTAGCGGAGATACGCAGTATTTT. Its translation is CASSSRTSGDTQYF. The variable domain in full, completed from reference TRBV5-4 and TRBJ2-3, reads ETGVTQSPTHLIKTRGQQVTLRCSSQSGHNTVSWYQQALGQGPQFIFQYYREEENGRGNFPPRFSGLQFPNYSSELNVNALELDDSALYLCASSSRTSGDTQYFGPGTRLTVL.

The chain links TRBV28 to TRBJ1-2; TRBD1 matches 7 bases. This CDR3 has 14 residues. V shed 3 bases and J 5 bases; nucleotides not matched to a gene: 6. Germline V gives CDR1 MDHEN, CDR2 SYDVKM. The CDR3 DNA sequence: TGTGCCAGCAGTTTGGCAGGGGGGCATTATGGCTACACCTTC. It codes for CASSLAGGHYGYTF.

The chain is built from TRBV5-1 and TRBJ1-2; 8 bases are a match to TRBD1. The germline V gene has CDR1 SGHRS and CDR2 YFSETQ. V dropped 3 bases and J dropped 1; count of bases not matched to a gene: 8. This CDR3 region has 16 residues. CDR3 in DNA: TGCGCCAGCAGCTCCGGAGGGACAGGCGTTAACTATGGCTACACCTTC. Translating gives CASSSGGTGVNYGYTF.

The gene calls are TRBV5-5 and TRBJ1-1, with a weak D call TRBD1 (6 bases). CDR1 is SGHKS and CDR2 is YYEKEE in the germline V gene (reference sequence). The germline V and J ends were trimmed by 3 bases and 4 bases, with 13 bases remaining between them. The CDR3 consists of 14 residues. CDR3 sequence: CASSYQGYGTEAFF. CDR3 nucleotides: TGTGCCAGCAGCTATCAGGGGTATGGCACTGAAGCTTTCTTT.

The V gene is TRBV7-2, the J gene TRBJ1-2; 9 bases line up with TRBD1. J gave up 5 bases and V 1 base, and 5 bases lay outside the gene matches. The germline V gene encodes CDR1 SGHTA and CDR2 FQGNSA. The CDR3 is 15 residues long. The CDR3 DNA is TGTGCCAGCAGCTTAGACAGGGGGCAGAGTTATGGCTACACCTTC. It translates to CASSLDRGQSYGYTF.

This clone was found a few times. The V call is TRBV18, the J call TRBJ2-1, with D perhaps matching TRBD1 or TRBD2 (5 bases each). This CDR3 spans 14 amino acids. Germline assignment: CDR1 KGHSH and CDR2 LQKENI. The germline V and J ends were trimmed by 3 bases and 6 bases, with 12 bases remaining between them. The CDR3 DNA follows: TGTGCCAGCTCACCGGGGGTGGTGTCCAATGAGCAGTTCTTC. This translates into CASSPGVVSNEQFF.

This rearrangement joins TRBV25-1 to TRBJ2-7, with TRBD1 identical over 9 bases. CDR1 is MGHDK and CDR2 is SYGVNS in the germline V gene. V gave up 4 bases and J gave up 3 bases; unmatched junction bases: 1. This CDR3 is built from 13 residues. CDR3 DNA sequence: TGTGCCAGCAGTGGACAGGGGGGCTACGAGCAGTACTTC. It encodes CASSGQGGYEQYF.

The chain recombines TRBV19 with TRBJ1-5; no clear D. CDR1 and CDR2 (germline): LNHDA, SQIVND (reference sequence). V lost 6 bases and J lost 6, with 15 bases in between. The CDR3 runs to 14 residues. CDR3 amino acids: CASRKVQYGQPQHF. DNA for the CDR3: TGTGCCAGTAGGAAGGTGCAATACGGTCAGCCCCAGCATTTT.

Concerning this clone: The junction departs from the called germline gene at one end, perhaps through a read error. This chain connects TRBV7-2 to TRBJ2-1; 7 nucleotides align to TRBD1. The CDR3 is 16 amino acids. Germline V gives CDR1 SGHTA, CDR2 FQGNSA. In DNA form, the CDR3 reads TGTGCCAGCAGCTTAGCTTCGGGACAGTCCTACTATGAGCAGTTCTTC. Translation: CASSLASGQSYYEQFF.

The rearrangement links TRBV6-1 to TRBJ1-1; no clear D gene. The CDR3 loop spans 13 amino acids. With 4 bases removed from V and 3 bases from J, the gap between germline ends came to 9 bases. Germline CDR1 MNHNS, CDR2 SASEGT. CDR3 DNA sequence: TGTGCCAGCAGTGTCGTGCAGGACACTGAAGCTTTCTTT. Protein product: CASSVVQDTEAFF.

The chain carries TRBV4-1 and TRBJ2-2, with 9 positions matching TRBD2. From germline, CDR1 is MGHRA and CDR2 YSYEKL. The CDR3 is 20 amino acids. Trimming took 0 bases from V and 7 from J; bases not matched to a gene: 18. CDR3: CASSQDLRGYSGGAIGELFF. DNA of the CDR3: TGCGCCAGCAGCCAAGATCTCAGGGGGTATAGCGGGGGCGCTATCGGGGAGCTGTTTTTT.

This chain joins TRBV4-1 and TRBJ2-5, with D uncertain. The CDR3 totals 16 residues. V was shortened by 4 bases and J by 7 bases, with 22 bases between the two germline ends. Germline V gene sequence: CDR1 MGHRA, CDR2 YSYEKL. DNA for the CDR3: TGCGCCAGCAGCCCCGTCCAATATTTTGTTTTTGGGACCCAGTACTTC. Amino acids: CASSPVQYFVFGTQYF.

This chain connects TRBV12-2 to TRBJ2-7; TRBD2, the table's D call, was not compared with the DNA. TRBV12-2 is recorded as a pseudogene. The length of the CDR3 is 14 residues. CDR3 amino acids: CASRLGLPGYEQYF. CDR3 DNA: TGTGCAAGTCGCTTAGGCCTTCCGGGGTACGAGCAGTACTTC.

The J gene is TRBJ2-2, the V gene TRBV28; the D is unclear. Trimming left V 4 bases short and J 6 bases short, with 9 bases between. The CDR3 extends over 13 amino acids. Germline CDR1 and CDR2: MDHEN and SYDVKM. For the CDR3, the DNA is TGTGCCAGCAGTTCCTCTTCTTCCGGGGAGCTGTTTTTT. Translated: CASSSSSSGELFF.

This clone occurred once. The rearrangement joins TRBV2 to TRBJ2-7, with TRBD1 matching over 7 bases. The CDR3 contains 14 residues. With 8 bases clipped from V and 1 base from J, the junction kept 8 bases outside the gene matches. CDR1 is SNHLY and CDR2 is FYNNEI in the germline V gene. As DNA, the CDR3 is TGTGCCAGCGCCCGAGGGGGCTTGTCCTACGAGCAGTACTTC. Protein product: CASARGGLSYEQYF.

This clone was recorded at least ten times. Other DNA sequences within the sample encode an identical CDR3. The V call is TRBV7-8, the J call TRBJ1-5; D is unclear. This CDR3 has 14 amino acids. Deletions cut 2 bases from V and 0 bases from J, with 5 bases between. The V gene's germline CDR1 is SGHVS and CDR2 FQNEAQ. As DNA, the CDR3 is TGTGCCAGCAGCTTACGAGATAGCAATCAGCCCCAGCATTTT. Amino acids: CASSLRDSNQPQHF.

This clone turned up a few times. Since a much larger clone is just one base distant, this may be a read error. The sample holds other DNA sequences that translate to the same CDR3. The chain has TRBV7-2 and TRBJ1-1, with D perhaps matching TRBD1 (6 bases). There are 13 residues in the CDR3. Deletions cut 4 bases from V and 1 base from J, with 7 bases between. From germline, CDR1 is SGHTA and CDR2 FQGNSA. CDR3 region: CASSSQGNTEAFF. As DNA, the CDR3 is TGTGCCAGCAGCTCACAGGGGAACACTGAAGCTTTCTTT.

As regards this clone: The sample holds other DNA sequences that translate to the same CDR3. The chain uses TRBV30 and TRBJ1-3; D is perhaps TRBD1 (6 bases). Between the trimmed V and J ends, which lost 0 bases and 3 bases, there was a span of 9 bases. The CDR3 is 14 amino acids. Germline CDR1 is GTSNPN and CDR2 is SVGIG (reference sequence). This chain's CDR3 is CAWSVDSYGNTIYF. CDR3 DNA: TGTGCCTGGAGTGTGGACAGTTATGGAAACACCATATATTTT. The full variable domain, in which reference TRBV30 and TRBJ1-3 provide the parts outside the CDR3, is SQTIHQWPATLVQPVGSPLSLECTVEGTSNPNLYWYRQAAGRGLQLLFYSVGIGQISSEVPQNLSASRPQDRQFILSSKKLLLSDSGFYLCAWSVDSYGNTIYFGEGSWLTVV.

The gene calls are TRBV6-6 and TRBJ1-3; D is unclear. The CDR3 length is 15 residues. Trimming took 2 bases from V and 0 from J, leaving 8 bases between them. The germline gives CDR1 MNHNY, CDR2 SVGAGI (reference sequence). The CDR3 DNA sequence: TGTGCCAGCAGTTACCCGGCGGCCTCTGGAAACACCATATATTTT. It yields the protein CASSYPAASGNTIYF.

The J gene is TRBJ2-2, the V gene TRBV30; tentative D call: TRBD2 (5 bases). CDR1 GTSNPN and CDR2 SVGIG come from the germline V gene (reference sequence). Trimming left V 5 bases short and J 7 bases short, with 14 bases between. This CDR3 is built from 13 residues. This CDR3 reads CAWGTGDGGELFF. In DNA form, the CDR3 reads TGTGCCTGGGGTACCGGGGATGGCGGGGAGCTGTTTTTT.

The CDR3 spells CAWTRSSSYNEQFF. The CDR3 DNA sequence: TGTGCCTGGACCCGTTCAAGCTCCTACAATGAGCAGTTCTTC. J is TRBJ2-1 and V is TRBV30; D is unclear. V dropped 4 bases and J dropped 0 bases, with 10 bases sitting between them. The CDR3 loop spans 14 amino acids. CDR1 is GTSNPN and CDR2 is SVGIG in the germline V gene (reference sequence). Combining the CDR3 with reference TRBV30 and TRBJ2-1 gives the whole variable domain SQTIHQWPATLVQPVGSPLSLECTVEGTSNPNLYWYRQAAGRGLQLLFYSVGIGQISSEVPQNLSASRPQDRQFILSSKKLLLSDSGFYLCAWTRSSSYNEQFFGPGTRLTVL.

This clone was counted many times. Other DNA sequences in the sample encode the same CDR3. The J gene is TRBJ1-5, the V gene TRBV25-1, with 8 bases matching TRBD1. The CDR3 totals 13 residues. Germline CDR1 reads MGHDK; CDR2 reads SYGVNS. The ends lost 6 bases at V and 2 bases at J; junction bases unmatched: 0. The CDR3: CASRGQGNQPQHF. The CDR3 region has the DNA TGTGCCAGCAGGGGACAGGGCAATCAGCCCCAGCATTTT.

To note about this clone: A much larger clone is a single base away; this may be a read error. The chain has TRBV25-1 and TRBJ1-4; D is undetermined. The CDR3 runs to 14 residues. V gave up 2 bases and J gave up 6 bases, with 10 bases separating them. Germline loops: CDR1 MGHDK, CDR2 SYGVNS. The CDR3 here is CASSEHSLDEKLFF. The CDR3, as DNA: TGTGCCAGCAGTGAACACAGCCTTGATGAAAAACTGTTTTTT.

The chain is built from TRBV5-1 and TRBJ2-2; the D is unclear. The CDR3 length is 15 residues. Germline assignment: CDR1 SGHRS and CDR2 YFSETQ. Trimming stripped 9 bases from V and 5 bases from J, with 20 bases between. CDR3 DNA: TGCGCCACCACCTGGGGTGTACCCGGGACCGGGGAGCTGTTTTTT. Translated, it gives CATTWGVPGTGELFF.